This T cell receptor (beta chain) was recorded in a study of early T cells in non-severe SARS-CoV-2 infection. As for the study in general: Sequencing targeted bulk RNA from unsorted whole blood, leaving chains unpaired.

The sample holds many counts of this clonotype. The CDR3 loop spans 13 amino acids. Germline CDR1 reads SGHAT; CDR2 reads FQNNGV. V was trimmed by 5 bases and J by 4 bases, leaving 12 bases between them. TCRdb fed the 5' RACE reads into MiXCR, producing one record per CDR3 protein. The sample includes 60,000 to 75,000 distinct CDR3 sequences, around 11% seen only once; the top ten take roughly 6.1%. Source material: whole blood. The sequence came from an adult who was a healthcare worker with PCR-confirmed SARS-CoV-2 infection or an uninfected control (not recorded which). The gene calls are TRBV11-2 and TRBJ2-7; maybe TRBD2 (6 bases). The CDR3, as DNA: TGTGCCAGCAGCCGGGACTCCGGTTACGAGCAGTACTTC. This encodes CASSRDSGYEQYF.